This TCR beta chain was sequenced during a study of cytomegalovirus exposure and HLA in healthy donors. Though nominally healthy at sampling, donors likely had unrecorded immune exposures. V was clipped by 5 bases and J by 0 bases; unmatched bases: 8. The germline gives CDR1 MNHEY, CDR2 SMNVEV (reference sequence). CDR3 length: 17 amino acids. The PCR had 60 Vbeta and 13 Jbeta primers. Sequencing was performed with immunoSEQ multiplex PCR; in TCRdb, only in-frame clones are kept and a portion is missing. The top ten hold about 2% of the sample, which has fewer than 100,000 clones, roughly 79% seen once.

The chain carries TRBV27 and TRBJ2-3; 10 bases are shared with TRBD2. The clonotype was recovered from a middle-aged man in good health and CMV-seronegative. Sequenced input: PBMCs. Written as DNA, the CDR3 is TGTGCCAGCAGTGCGGTACTAGCGGGGCCTAGCACAGATACGCAGTATTTT. Protein sequence: CASSAVLAGPSTDTQYF.